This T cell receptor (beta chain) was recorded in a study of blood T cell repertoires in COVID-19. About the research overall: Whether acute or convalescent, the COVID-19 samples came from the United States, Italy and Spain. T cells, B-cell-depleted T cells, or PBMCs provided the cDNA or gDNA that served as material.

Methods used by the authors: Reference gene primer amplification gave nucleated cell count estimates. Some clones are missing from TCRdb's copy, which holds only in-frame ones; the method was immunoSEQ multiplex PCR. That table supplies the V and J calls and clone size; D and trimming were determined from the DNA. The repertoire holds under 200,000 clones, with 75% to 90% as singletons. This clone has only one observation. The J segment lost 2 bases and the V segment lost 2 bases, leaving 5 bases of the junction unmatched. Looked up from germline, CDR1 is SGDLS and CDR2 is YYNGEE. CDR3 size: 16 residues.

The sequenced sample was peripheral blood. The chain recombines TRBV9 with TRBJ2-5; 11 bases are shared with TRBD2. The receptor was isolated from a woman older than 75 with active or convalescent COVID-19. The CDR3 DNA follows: TGTGCCAGCAGCGTTGGAGTAGCGGGGGGGCAAGAGACCCAGTACTTC. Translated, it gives CASSVGVAGGQETQYF. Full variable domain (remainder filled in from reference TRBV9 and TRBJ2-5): DSGVTQTPKHLITATGQRVTLRCSPRSGDLSVYWYQQSLDQGLQFLIQYYNGEERAKGNILERFSAQQFPDLHSELNLSSLELGDSALYFCASSVGVAGGQETQYFGPGTRLLVL.